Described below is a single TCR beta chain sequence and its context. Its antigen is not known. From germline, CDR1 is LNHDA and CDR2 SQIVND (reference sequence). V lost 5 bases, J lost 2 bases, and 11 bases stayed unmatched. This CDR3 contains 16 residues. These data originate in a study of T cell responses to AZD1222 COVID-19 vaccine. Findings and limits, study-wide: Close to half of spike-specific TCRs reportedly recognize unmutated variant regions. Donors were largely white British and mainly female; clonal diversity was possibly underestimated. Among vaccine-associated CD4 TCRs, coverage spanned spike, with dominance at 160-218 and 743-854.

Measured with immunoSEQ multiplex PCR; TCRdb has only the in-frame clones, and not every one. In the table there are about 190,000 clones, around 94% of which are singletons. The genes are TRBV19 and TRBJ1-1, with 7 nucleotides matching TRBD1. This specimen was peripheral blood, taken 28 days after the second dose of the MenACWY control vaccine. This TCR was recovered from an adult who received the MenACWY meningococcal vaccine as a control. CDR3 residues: CASSPREGAYNTEAFF. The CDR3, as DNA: TGTGCCAGTAGTCCCCGGGAGGGGGCCTATAACACTGAAGCTTTCTTT.